This entry lists 2 T cell receptor beta chains sequenced from one sample in a study of beta chain features in type 1 diabetes. Expressed TCRB transcripts were sequenced because the entire RNA isolate underwent reverse transcription. TCRdb's copy holds only in-frame clones and misses some; the assay was immunoSEQ multiplex PCR. The table shows around 710,000 clones, with around 12% occurring only once. Their target antigens are unknown. Study-wide findings and caveats: Shortening of TCRB CDR3s, moderate but significant, appeared in all four CD4+ subsets of Type 1 diabetes patients.

The sample was naive CD4+ T cells from blood. The source is a man under 40 with type 1 diabetes.

The chain uses TRBV7-8 and TRBJ1-2; D might be TRBD1 (5 bases). The CDR3 consists of 15 residues. V was pared by 1 base and J by 1 base, with 10 bases between. Germline V gene data show CDR1 as SGHVS and CDR2 as FQNEAQ. CDR3 nucleotides: TGTGCCAGCAGCTTAGAACCAGGGATTAACTATGGCTACACCTTC. It specifies CASSLEPGINYGYTF.

This rearrangement joins TRBV7-9 to TRBJ1-6; weak D call: TRBD1 (5 bases). The CDR3 consists of 15 residues. The germline V and J ends were trimmed by 10 bases and 10 bases, with 23 bases remaining between them. The V gene's germline CDR1 is SEHNR and CDR2 FQNEAQ (reference sequence). This CDR3 is CATDPTGQGQSPLHF. As DNA, the CDR3 is TGTGCCACCGACCCCACAGGCCAGGGTCAGTCACCCCTCCACTTT.